The source of this T cell receptor beta chain is a study of human T cells and chemical hapten exposure. TCRdb reanalysed the RACE reads using MiXCR and keeps one entry per CDR3 protein. The data hold more than 90,000 distinct CDR3 sequences, with about 11% observed a single time. Germline V lookup: CDR1 LGHNA, CDR2 YSLEER. The CDR3 is 17 residues long. Trimming cost V 0 bases and J 8 bases; bases outside gene matches: 13. There are many counts of this clonotype. What it recognizes is unknown. The time point: patch test 1, 2 weeks after DPC sensitization. Treatment denoted: therapeutic diphenylcyclopropenone sensitization with weekly scalp DPC. General study results and limits: Expanded TCRs clustered into significantly more large CDR3 similarity groups than controls, the analysis revealed.

This TCR was sampled from a man aged 40-50 years with alopecia areata. Some clones in this sample may be carry-over from other donors' samples. The source material was whole blood, sampled in connection with sensitization to the hapten diphenylcyclopropenone (DPC). The genes are TRBV4-3 and TRBJ1-2; TRBD1 matches 9 bases. CDR3 region: CASSQETPGQGIWGYTF. The CDR3 DNA reads TGCGCCAGCAGCCAAGAGACGCCGGGACAGGGAATTTGGGGCTACACCTTC.